This TCR beta chain is drawn from a study of shared clonotypes between healthy human individuals. Study-wide findings and caveats: Memory subsets had estimated richness that was generally smaller than that of naive subsets.

Splitting of each subset's genomic DNA was done evenly across several immunoSEQ plates. Sequencing used immunoSEQ multiplex PCR; TCRdb keeps in-frame clones, though not all of them. The table includes 2 million to 2.5 million clones, roughly 95% detected once. The CDR3 extends over 15 amino acids. Trimming took off 1 base at V and 8 bases at J, with 15 bases between the two ends. The germline gives CDR1 LGHNA, CDR2 YNFKEQ. Of note for this clone: Its matching antigen is unknown.

The chain employs TRBV4-2 and TRBJ1-3; D is unclear. Source material: naive CD4+ T cells sorted from blood. The subset was: CD45RA+ positively selected. The sequence was collected from a man between 18 and 29 years old in good health. CDR3 region: CASSQAGREADTIYF. CDR3 DNA: TGTGCCAGCAGCCAAGCGGGCCGAGAGGCGGACACCATATATTTT.